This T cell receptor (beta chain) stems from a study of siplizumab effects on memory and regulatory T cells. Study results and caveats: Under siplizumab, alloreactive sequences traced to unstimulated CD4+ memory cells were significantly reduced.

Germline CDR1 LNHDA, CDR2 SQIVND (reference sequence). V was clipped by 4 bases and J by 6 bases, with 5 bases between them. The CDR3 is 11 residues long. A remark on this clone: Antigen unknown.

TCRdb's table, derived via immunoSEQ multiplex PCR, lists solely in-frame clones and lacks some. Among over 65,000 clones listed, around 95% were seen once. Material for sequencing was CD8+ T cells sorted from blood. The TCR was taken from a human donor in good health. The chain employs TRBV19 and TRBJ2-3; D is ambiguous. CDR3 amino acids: CASSNSDTQYF. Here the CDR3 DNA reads TGTGCCAGTAGTAACTCGGATACGCAGTATTTT.